The source of this TCR beta chain is a study of blood T cell repertoires in COVID-19. After removal of 3 bases from V and 1 base from J, the junction contained 7 bases not matched to a gene. This CDR3 is 16 amino acids long. CDR1 is SGHRS, CDR2 YFSETQ, per germline. TCRdb's copy holds only in-frame clones and misses some; the assay was immunoSEQ multiplex PCR. The sample includes fewer than 150,000 clones, more than 80% of them seen just once. This TCR was recovered from an elderly woman with acute or convalescent COVID-19. Sequencing input: peripheral blood. J is TRBJ1-1 and V is TRBV5-1, with 9 bases fitting TRBD1. In DNA form, the CDR3 reads TGCGCCAGCAGCTCTCAACCGGGACAGGGGAACACTGAAGCTTTCTTT. The encoded protein is CASSSQPGQGNTEAFF. The whole variable domain, remainder taken from reference TRBV5-1 and TRBJ1-1, is KAGVTQTPRYLIKTRGQQVTLSCSPISGHRSVSWYQQTPGQGLQFLFEYFSETQRNKGNFPGRFSGRQFSNSRSEMNVSTLELGDSALYLCASSSQPGQGNTEAFFGQGTRLTVV.